The rows below give T cell receptor beta chains drawn from one sample of a study of neurological immune-mediated disorders. Via MiXCR, TCRdb re-called the 5' RACE reads, giving one row per CDR3 protein. Here the sample spans 50,000 to 75,000 distinct CDR3 sequences, approximately 12% being singletons. The sample consisted of PBMCs. These receptor sequences come from a woman in her sixties with HTLV-1-associated myelopathy (HAM/TSP). The CDR3 runs from the conserved cysteine through the conserved F or W. D genes are given only for firm matches. Some rows have no size entry. The others give once, few or many, or a class for an expanded clone.

j_call	v_call	clone_size	d_call	cdr3_aa	cdr3_nt
TRBJ2-1	TRBV3-1	once	.	CASSPSCPYNEQFF	TGTGCCAGCAGCCCTAGCTGCCCCTACAATGAGCAGTTCTTC
TRBJ2-7	TRBV5-1	many	.	CVSGPSDSYEQYF	TGCGTTTCGGGCCCTAGCGACTCCTACGAGCAGTACTTC
TRBJ2-2	TRBV10-3	.	.	CAISEGQNTGELFF	TGTGCCATCAGTGAGGGACAAAACACCGGGGAGCTGTTTTTT
TRBJ2-7	TRBV12-3/TRBV12-4	few	.	CASSLMYEQYF	TGTGCCAGCAGTTTAATGTACGAGCAGTACTTC
TRBJ2-7	TRBV10-3	many	TRBD1	CAISGWGQTTSYEQYF	TGTGCCATCAGTGGTTGGGGACAGACAACCTCCTACGAGCAGTACTTC
TRBJ2-7	TRBV5-1	few	TRBD1	CASSVGQGAAYEQYF	TGCGCCAGCAGCGTGGGACAGGGGGCCGCCTACGAGCAGTACTTC
TRBJ2-3	TRBV20-1	many	TRBD2	CSARAGLAGGIGTDTQYF	TGCAGTGCTAGAGCGGGACTAGCGGGAGGGATTGGCACAGATACGCAGTATTTT
TRBJ2-2	TRBV10-3	many	.	CAISERGANTGELFF	TGTGCCATCAGTGAGAGGGGGGCGAACACCGGGGAGCTGTTTTTT
TRBJ1-3	TRBV7-3	.	.	CASSFYICSAKYTSGNTIYF	.
TRBJ1-6	TRBV20-1	many	TRBD1	CSASPGTVNSPLHF	TGCAGTGCTAGCCCCGGGACAGTAAATTCACCCCTCCACTTT
TRBJ2-1	TRBV7-9	many	TRBD2	CASSLEVGGSIEQFF	TGTGCCAGCAGCTTAGAGGTCGGCGGGAGCATTGAGCAGTTCTTC
TRBJ2-7	TRBV10-3	many	.	CAISDGGRKSYEQYF	TGTGCCATCAGTGATGGGGGGCGGAAATCCTACGAGCAGTACTTC
TRBJ2-1	TRBV6-1	many	TRBD2	CASSEKTSGPYNEQFF	TGTGCCAGCAGTGAAAAGACTAGCGGACCCTACAATGAGCAGTTCTTC
TRBJ2-1	TRBV3-1	.	TRBD2	CASSQETSGIDEQFF	TGTGCCAGCAGCCAAGAGACTAGCGGGATCGATGAGCAGTTCTTC